This T cell receptor beta chain was found in a study of T-cell memory formation after mild COVID-19. Germline V gives CDR1 SGHRS, CDR2 YFSETQ. Trimming stripped 4 bases from V and 7 bases from J, with 17 bases between. This CDR3 contains 14 residues. TCRdb passed the 5' RACE reads through MiXCR, listing each CDR3 protein once. The sample shows around 320,000 distinct CDR3 sequences, around 15% of them seen only once. This TCR was recovered from a man aged 18 to 30 who had mild COVID-19 (a few samples of this study predate the infection). Cell type and time point are not known. The sequenced material came from PBMCs or a T cell subset sorted from them (not recorded which). The chain employs TRBV5-1 and TRBJ1-1; D is perhaps TRBD1 (6 bases). The CDR3 bases are TGCGCCAGCAGCCCGGCCGGGACACTTAATGAAGCTTTCTTT. Its protein product is CASSPAGTLNEAFF.